What follows are 26 T cell receptor beta chains derived from one specimen sequenced in a study of T cells in Graves' hyperthyroidism and ophthalmopathy. RNA transcripts provided the source from which TCR beta CDR3 regions were amplified. Initially, a first-round RT-PCR of the TCR CDR3 employed the HTBI primer set. Via MiXCR, TCRdb re-called the multiplex PCR reads, giving one row per CDR3 protein. The sample contains 340,000 or so distinct CDR3 sequences, 16% of which appear only once. Material: blood. The source is a man between 25 and 39 years old with Graves' hyperthyroidism.

This clonotype has only a few counts. J is TRBJ1-5 and V is TRBV19; D is ambiguous. The CDR3 length is 13 residues. Germline assignment: CDR1 LNHDA and CDR2 SQIVND (reference sequence). Trimming took 7 bases from V and 10 from J, leaving 17 bases between them. The CDR3 DNA follows: TGTGCCAGTACCCAGGACTCAACGAAACCCCAGCATTTT. Translation gives CASTQDSTKPQHF.

With respect to this clonotype: A much larger clonotype is one base distant, so this may be a read error. The CDR3 spells CASSCLGRSTDTQYF. CDR3 DNA: TGTGCCAGCAGTTGCCTGGGCAGGAGCACAGATACGCAGTATTTT. V gene TRBV2 combines with J gene TRBJ2-3; no firm D call. Germline CDR1 reads SNHLY; CDR2 reads FYNNEI. Deletions cut 5 bases from V and 0 bases from J, with 12 bases between. This CDR3 is 15 amino acids long.

The sample holds many counts of this clonotype. This chain links TRBV12-3 or TRBV12-4 with TRBJ2-7; either TRBD1 or TRBD2 may supply D (6 bases each). The CDR3 is made up of 13 amino acids. Trimming took 6 bases from V and 6 from J, leaving 15 bases between them. The CDR3 is CASRLGGSSEQYF. CDR3 nucleotides: TGTGCCAGCAGACTCGGGGGCTCTAGCGAGCAGTACTTC.

This clonotype was counted at least ten times. This CDR3 is CASSYGGGETQYF. CDR3 DNA: TGTGCCAGCAGTTACGGGGGAGGAGAGACCCAGTACTTC. V is TRBV6-1 and J is TRBJ2-5; TRBD2 might be the D (6 bases). Trimming cost V 5 bases and J 4 bases, with 11 bases left between them. Germline V lookup: CDR1 MNHNS, CDR2 SASEGT. The CDR3 has 13 amino acids.

This clonotype was seen repeatedly, ten times or more. The V and J genes are TRBV7-9 and TRBJ2-5; TRBD1 might be the D (5 bases). This CDR3 comprises 14 residues. CDR1 is SEHNR and CDR2 is FQNEAQ in the germline V gene (reference sequence). Trimming took 5 bases from V and 1 from J, leaving 11 bases between them. The CDR3 here is CASSPPTAQETQYF. The CDR3 DNA follows: TGTGCCAGCAGCCCACCGACAGCCCAAGAGACCCAGTACTTC.

This clonotype was counted ten times or more. The chain links TRBV6-5 to TRBJ2-3; 7 bases agree with TRBD2. The trim removed 2 bases at V and 3 bases at J, leaving 8 bases unmatched. The CDR3 is 16 residues long. Germline assignment: CDR1 MNHEY and CDR2 SVGAGI. CDR3 residues: CASSYPPGGSTDTQYF. DNA of the CDR3: TGTGCCAGCAGTTACCCCCCTGGCGGGAGTACAGATACGCAGTATTTT.

This clonotype came up a few times. The chain has TRBV20-1 and TRBJ1-5, with 9 bases lining up with TRBD1. Germline V gives CDR1 DFQATT, CDR2 SNEGSKA (reference sequence). The CDR3 is 14 residues long. V trimming: 6 bases; J trimming: 5 bases; junction bases outside the gene matches: 8. The CDR3 reads CSATGTGWDQPQHF. DNA for the CDR3: TGCAGTGCCACCGGGACAGGGTGGGATCAGCCCCAGCATTTT.

This clonotype occurred many times. The chain's CDR3 is CASSLSVYEQYF. CDR3 bases: TGTGCCAGCAGCCTTAGCGTATACGAGCAGTACTTC. V is TRBV3-1 and J is TRBJ2-7, with TRBD2 as a possible D gene (5 bases). There are 12 residues in the CDR3. Germline-derived CDR1 and CDR2 are LGHDT and YNNKEL (reference sequence). Trimming left V 4 bases short and J 4 bases short, with 8 bases between.

In this sample, this clonotype turned up many times. This rearrangement joins TRBV20-1 to TRBJ1-3; no reliable D call. Trimming removed 0 bases at V and 2 bases at J, with 11 bases between. CDR1 is DFQATT, CDR2 SNEGSKA, per germline (reference sequence). This CDR3 comprises 15 residues. Written as DNA, the CDR3 is TGCAGTGCTAGAGATCGTGTCATGGCTGGAAACACCATATATTTT. Protein sequence: CSARDRVMAGNTIYF.

The table lists this clonotype with a few counts. This chain connects TRBV12-3 or TRBV12-4 to TRBJ2-7, with D possibly TRBD1 on 5 matching bases. Trimming took off 7 bases at V and 2 bases at J, with 15 bases between the two ends. This CDR3 contains 14 residues. CDR3 region: CASTTHRFPYEQYF. The CDR3 nucleotides read TGTGCCAGCACCACACACAGGTTCCCCTACGAGCAGTACTTC.

This clonotype appeared a single time. Here the CDR3 reads CASSLRTGGFGANVLTF. The DNA of the CDR3 is TGTGCCAGCTCACTAAGGACAGGGGGATTTGGGGCCAACGTCCTGACTTTC. The rearrangement joins TRBV18 to TRBJ2-6; TRBD1 matches at 10 bases. The length of the CDR3 is 17 residues. The trim removed 4 bases at V and 3 bases at J, leaving 6 bases unmatched. Germline CDR1 and CDR2: KGHSH and LQKENI. Filled out from reference TRBV18 and TRBJ2-6, the complete variable domain reads NAGVMQNPRHLVRRRGQEARLRCSPMKGHSHVYWYRQLPEEGLKFMVYLQKENIIDESGMPKERFSAEFPKEGPSILRIQQVVRGDSAAYFCASSLRTGGFGANVLTFGAGSRLTVL.

This clonotype was observed at least ten times. The chain joins TRBV11-2 to TRBJ1-6; D is undetermined. Trimming left V 4 bases short and J 9 bases short, with 13 bases between. The CDR3 is made up of 14 amino acids. CDR1 and CDR2 from the germline V gene are SGHAT and FQNNGV. The CDR3 is CASSSRESGSPLHF. The CDR3, as DNA: TGTGCCAGCAGCTCCCGCGAGTCGGGTTCACCCCTCCACTTT.

This clonotype has just a few counts. The chain uses TRBV7-9 and TRBJ1-5, with 8 bases matching TRBD1. Germline values: CDR1 SEHNR, CDR2 FQNEAQ (reference sequence). J was trimmed by 4 bases and V by 1 base; bases with no gene match: 3. The CDR3 extends over 15 amino acids. CDR3 nucleotide sequence: TGTGCCAGCAGCTTAGGGACAGGGTATAATCAGCCCCAGCATTTT. It translates to CASSLGTGYNQPQHF.

This clonotype has ten or more counts. The rearrangement uses TRBV5-1 and TRBJ2-5, with a possible D match to TRBD1 (5 bases). The CDR3 consists of 13 residues. Trimming took off 2 bases at V and 5 bases at J, with 10 bases between the two ends. In germline, CDR1 is SGHRS, CDR2 YFSETQ. The CDR3 region is CASSFWAGETQYF. The CDR3 DNA sequence: TGCGCCAGCAGCTTCTGGGCAGGGGAGACCCAGTACTTC.

This clonotype showed up many times. V gene TRBV5-1 combines with J gene TRBJ2-7, with 9 bases matching TRBD1. This CDR3 contains 14 residues. CDR1 and CDR2 (germline): SGHRS, YFSETQ. V was pared by 4 bases and J by 5 bases, with 7 bases of the junction left unmatched. The CDR3, as DNA: TGCGCCAGCAGCCCTCGGGACAGGGCCCACGAGCAGTACTTC. Its translation is CASSPRDRAHEQYF.

A few counts support this clonotype. The J gene is TRBJ2-5, the V gene TRBV12-3 or TRBV12-4, with 13 bases lining up with TRBD2. J gave up 5 bases and V 6 bases, and 15 bases lay outside the gene matches. The CDR3 has 18 residues. CDR3 region: CASRPPHPGLAGFETQYF. For the CDR3, the DNA is TGTGCCAGCAGACCGCCTCATCCGGGACTAGCGGGATTCGAGACCCAGTACTTC.

The table lists this clonotype with many counts. V and J are TRBV27 and TRBJ2-5, with a possible D match to TRBD1 (7 bases). The germline V and J ends were trimmed by 4 bases and 4 bases, with 19 bases remaining between them. The CDR3 contains 16 residues. Germline V lookup: CDR1 MNHEY, CDR2 SMNVEV (reference sequence). The CDR3 DNA reads TGTGCCAGCAGTTATTGGTCGTCAGGGGGGCGAGAGACCCAGTACTTC. This sequence encodes CASSYWSSGGRETQYF.

This clonotype was counted at least ten times. The CDR3 region is CATSRGALNTEAFF. The CDR3 coding sequence is TGTGCCACCAGCAGAGGGGCCCTGAACACTGAAGCTTTCTTT. The chain couples TRBV15 to TRBJ1-1, with D hard to call. This CDR3 has 14 amino acids. The V and J ends lost 1 base and 0 bases respectively, with 6 bases between them. The germline V gene has CDR1 LNHNV and CDR2 YYDKDF (reference sequence).

This clonotype was seen repeatedly, ten times or more. The genes are TRBV18 and TRBJ2-2, with D perhaps being TRBD1 or TRBD2 (5 bases each). With 5 bases removed from V and 6 bases from J, the gap between germline ends came to 22 bases. The germline V gene encodes CDR1 KGHSH and CDR2 LQKENI. The CDR3 spans 17 residues. This CDR3 is CASSFNPPRGLSGELFF. For the CDR3, the DNA is TGTGCCAGCTCATTCAACCCACCCCGGGGCCTGTCCGGGGAGCTGTTTTTT.

This clonotype was recorded many times. The chain couples TRBV5-1 to TRBJ2-7; unclear D gene. There are 14 residues in the CDR3. Trimming took off 1 base at V and 3 bases at J, with 11 bases between the two ends. Germline V gives CDR1 SGHRS, CDR2 YFSETQ. CDR3 region: CASSLTSQNYEQYF. As DNA, the CDR3 is TGCGCCAGCAGCTTGACGTCACAGAACTACGAGCAGTACTTC.

The chain links TRBV2 to TRBJ2-5; 7 nucleotides line up with TRBD2. This CDR3 spans 15 amino acids. J lost 1 base, V lost 8 bases, and 10 bases had no gene match. Germline CDR1 is SNHLY and CDR2 is FYNNEI. The CDR3 DNA reads TGTGCCAGCTCCGCCCAAAGCGGGACCCAAGAGACCCAGTACTTC. Its protein product is CASSAQSGTQETQYF.

The table lists this clonotype with a few counts. The chain couples TRBV27 to TRBJ2-7, with D perhaps matching TRBD2 (7 bases). The CDR3 loop spans 16 amino acids. Germline V gene data show CDR1 as MNHEY and CDR2 as SMNVEV (reference sequence). V lost 5 bases and J lost 4, with 21 bases in between. The CDR3 DNA follows: TGTGCCAGCAGTCCACGCCTCAGGGGAGGGGGTTACGAGCAGTACTTC. This translates into CASSPRLRGGGYEQYF.

This clonotype was seen repeatedly, ten times or more. The DNA for the CDR3 is TGTGCCAGCAGCTCAGTCGGGGAGCAGTACTTC. The encoded protein is CASSSVGEQYF. V usage is TRBV11-2 and J usage is TRBJ2-7; D is undetermined. The CDR3 consists of 11 residues. Trimming cost V 4 bases and J 7 bases, with 8 bases left between them. Germline V gene lookup returns CDR1 SGHAT and CDR2 FQNNGV.

This clonotype came up a few times. This chain links TRBV10-3 with TRBJ1-1; tentatively, D is TRBD1 (5 bases). V was shortened by 6 bases and J by 3 bases, with 14 bases between the two germline ends. Germline V gives CDR1 ENHRY, CDR2 SYGVKD. This CDR3 is 14 amino acids long. This chain's CDR3 is CAIRRSGGDTEAFF. CDR3 in DNA: TGTGCCATCAGAAGGTCGGGGGGGGACACTGAAGCTTTCTTT.

In its sample, this clonotype was seen a few times. The chain uses TRBV3-1 and TRBJ1-1; 9 bases match TRBD1. The trim removed 4 bases at V and 4 bases at J, leaving 13 bases unmatched. CDR1 is LGHDT and CDR2 is YNNKEL in the germline V gene (reference sequence). The CDR3 runs to 17 residues. CDR3 nucleotide sequence: TGTGCCAGCAGCCTCCTACCGGGACAGGGAGTAGGCACTGAAGCTTTCTTT. Protein sequence: CASSLLPGQGVGTEAFF.

In this sample, this clonotype turned up many times. The chain is built from TRBV6-1 and TRBJ2-6, with D maybe TRBD2 (5 bases). V lost 2 bases, J lost 1 base, and 9 bases lay in between. CDR1 MNHNS and CDR2 SASEGT come from the germline V gene. The length of the CDR3 is 16 residues. The CDR3 loop reads CASSELGGSGANVLTF. CDR3 nucleotides: TGTGCCAGCAGTGAACTTGGCGGGTCTGGGGCCAACGTCCTGACTTTC.